One sample yielded the 14 T cell receptor beta chains listed below, sequenced in a study of technical replicates of blood from several donors. The data were produced by immunoSEQ multiplex PCR, yet TCRdb's version contains in-frame clones alone and is incomplete. Here the sample spans tens of thousands of clones, roughly 95% being singletons. Sequencing was done on a sample of T cells isolated from PBMCs. These receptors were taken from a human donor in good health.

The chain couples TRBV9 to TRBJ2-2; 7 nucleotides match TRBD2. The CDR3 spans 18 residues. Germline CDR1 reads SGDLS; CDR2 reads YYNGEE. With V trimmed by 2 bases and J by 2 bases, 12 bases remained unmatched. The CDR3 loop is CASSVPLGGGSNTGELFF. In DNA form, the CDR3 reads TGTGCCAGCAGCGTCCCTTTGGGCGGGGGATCTAACACCGGGGAGCTGTTTTTT.

This clone was detected only once. V and J are TRBV7-9 and TRBJ2-7, with D tentatively TRBD2 (5 bases). Germline-derived CDR1 and CDR2 are SEHNR and FQNEAQ (reference sequence). Between the trimmed V and J ends, which lost 1 base and 4 bases, there was a span of 11 bases. The CDR3 has 14 residues. The CDR3 is CASSLEGAAYEQYF. Written as DNA, the CDR3 is TGTGCCAGCAGCTTAGAGGGAGCGGCTTACGAGCAGTACTTC.

The rearrangement links TRBV5-1 to TRBJ2-5; TRBD1 matches 8 bases. CDR1 and CDR2 from the germline V gene are SGHRS and YFSETQ. This CDR3 is built from 14 residues. The junction had 3 bases not matched to a gene; V was cut back by 3 bases and J by 2 bases. The CDR3 DNA follows: TGCGCCAGCAGCTCGACAGGGGCGCAAGAGACCCAGTACTTC. Amino acids: CASSSTGAQETQYF. Drawing the rest from reference TRBV5-1 and TRBJ2-5, the complete variable domain is KAGVTQTPRYLIKTRGQQVTLSCSPISGHRSVSWYQQTPGQGLQFLFEYFSETQRNKGNFPGRFSGRQFSNSRSEMNVSTLELGDSALYLCASSSTGAQETQYFGPGTRLLVL.

This sequence joins TRBV6-1 and TRBJ1-2; D is unresolved. In germline, CDR1 is MNHNS, CDR2 SASEGT. V was shortened by 4 bases and J by 4 bases, with 13 bases between the two germline ends. This CDR3 contains 14 residues. The CDR3 here is CASSVPREPYGYTF. CDR3 nucleotides: TGTGCCAGCAGTGTCCCCCGGGAACCCTATGGCTACACCTTC.

This sequence joins TRBV5-8 and TRBJ1-4, with 11 bases that match TRBD1. Trimming at V came to 1 base and at J to 7 bases, leaving 6 bases not matched to a gene. The CDR3 sequence is 16 residues long. Germline CDR1 reads SGHTS; CDR2 reads YDEGEE. DNA for the CDR3: TGTGCCAGCAGCTTGCGGACAGGGGGCGCCGGTGAAAAACTGTTTTTT. Residues: CASSLRTGGAGEKLFF. Combining the CDR3 with reference TRBV5-8 and TRBJ1-4 gives the whole variable domain EAGVTQSPTHLIKTRGQQATLRCSPISGHTSVYWYQQALGLGLQFLLWYDEGEERNRGNFPPRFSGRQFPNYSSELNVNALELEDSALYLCASSLRTGGAGEKLFFGSGTQLSVL.

This clone was picked up one time. This sequence joins TRBV27 and TRBJ1-2; 9 nucleotides agree with TRBD1. Germline lookup yields CDR1 MNHEY and CDR2 SMNVEV (reference sequence). Trimming took 5 bases from V and 8 from J; bases not matched to a gene: 9. The CDR3 is made up of 14 amino acids. The CDR3, as DNA: TGTGCCAGCAGTCCCCGGACAGGGGAAAGGGGCTACACCTTC. Translating gives CASSPRTGERGYTF.

Comments on this clone: Other DNA variants within this sample encode the same CDR3. V is TRBV7-9 and J is TRBJ1-5; perhaps TRBD1 as D (6 bases). From germline, CDR1 is SEHNR and CDR2 FQNEAQ (reference sequence). The CDR3 runs 14 residues. Between the trimmed V and J ends, which lost 5 bases and 1 base, there was a span of 9 bases. CDR3 protein: CASSPTGSNQPQHF. For the CDR3, the DNA is TGTGCCAGCAGCCCTACAGGGAGCAATCAGCCCCAGCATTTT.

The V call is TRBV29-1, the J call TRBJ2-7, with 9 bases aligning to TRBD1. Per germline, CDR1 SQVTM and CDR2 ANQGSEA. The CDR3 covers 12 residues. The junction had 1 base not matched to a gene; V was cut back by 4 bases and J by 3 bases. CDR3 amino acids: CSVAGQGYEQYF. The CDR3 DNA is TGCAGCGTTGCGGGACAGGGCTACGAGCAGTACTTC.

This clone was seen once. The chain has TRBV5-4 and TRBJ2-7; 9 bases fit TRBD2. Trimming removed 0 bases from V and 6 bases from J; junction bases left unmatched: 13. CDR1 SGHNT and CDR2 YYREEE come from the germline V gene (reference sequence). This CDR3 spans 17 amino acids. CDR3 sequence reads: CASSLGSSGITYREQYF. The CDR3 DNA reads as TGTGCCAGCAGCTTGGGTTCTAGCGGGATCACGTACCGCGAGCAGTACTTC.

This chain uses TRBV4-1 with TRBJ2-3; a weak D match, TRBD2 (5 bases). V was pared by 3 bases and J by 0 bases, with 13 bases between. The CDR3 runs 16 residues. In germline, CDR1 is MGHRA, CDR2 YSYEKL. For the CDR3, the DNA is TGCGCCAGCAGCCAGAAGGAACTAGTCAGCACAGATACGCAGTATTTT. Its translation is CASSQKELVSTDTQYF.

This clone appeared once. The chain combines TRBV27 with TRBJ2-3; D remains ambiguous. Germline CDR1 MNHEY, CDR2 SMNVEV (reference sequence). V was pared by 4 bases and J by 5 bases, with 10 bases between. CDR3 length equals 13 residues. The CDR3 DNA reads as TGTGCCAGCAGTTCTTGGCAGAAAGATACGCAGTATTTT. Its translation is CASSSWQKDTQYF.

This chain joins TRBV7-6 and TRBJ2-1; tentative D call: TRBD2 (5 bases). V dropped 3 bases and J dropped 6 bases, with 9 bases sitting between them. Germline V CDR1 and CDR2: SGHVS, FNYEAQ. This CDR3 comprises 13 residues. In nucleotides, the CDR3 is TGTGCCAGCAGCTTCTCGGAGGTCAATGAGCAGTTCTTC. This gives the protein CASSFSEVNEQFF.

V gene TRBV6-1 combines with J gene TRBJ2-7, with D maybe TRBD1 (5 bases). With 6 bases removed from V and 0 bases from J, the gap between germline ends came to 6 bases. CDR1 and CDR2 from the germline V gene are MNHNS and SASEGT. The CDR3 contains 12 residues. CDR3 protein: CASRQDSYEQYF. The CDR3 nucleotides read TGTGCCAGCAGACAGGACTCCTACGAGCAGTACTTC.

The V and J genes are TRBV6-8 and TRBJ2-7; TRBD2 might be the D (6 bases). Germline lookup yields CDR1 MNHGY and CDR2 SAAAGT. There are 15 residues in the CDR3. Trimming removed 6 bases at V and 4 bases at J, with 19 bases between. CDR3 DNA sequence: TGTGCCAGCAGGACCCACGTGGAGGGGCGATACGAGCAGTACTTC. This codes for CASRTHVEGRYEQYF.